This T cell receptor (beta chain) is from a study of OX40 agonist ivuxolimab in advanced cancers. Study-level information: Dose-escalation patients had hepatocellular carcinoma, melanoma, renal cell or head and neck cancer.

The CDR3 covers 16 residues. CDR1 is SGHRS and CDR2 is YFSETQ in the germline V gene. The V gene end was trimmed by 3 bases and the J gene end by 1 base; junction bases not matched to a gene: 7. Only in-frame clones appear in the TCRdb table, and some are missing; sequencing was by immunoSEQ multiplex PCR. The repertoire holds roughly 56,000 clones, with 86% as singletons. Sequences were derived from CD4+ or CD8+ T cells sorted from blood, sampled in a trial of the OX40 agonist ivuxolimab. The clonotype was recovered from an adult with an advanced solid tumor such as melanoma, head and neck, liver or kidney cancer. The chain uses TRBV5-1 and TRBJ2-3; TRBD2 agrees at 8 bases. The CDR3 spells CASSSVGAGGTDTQYF. CDR3 bases: TGCGCCAGCAGCTCCGTGGGAGCGGGGGGCACAGATACGCAGTATTTT. Full variable domain (remainder filled in from reference TRBV5-1 and TRBJ2-3): KAGVTQTPRYLIKTRGQQVTLSCSPISGHRSVSWYQQTPGQGLQFLFEYFSETQRNKGNFPGRFSGRQFSNSRSEMNVSTLELGDSALYLCASSSVGAGGTDTQYFGPGTRLTVL.